A single sample gave rise to the 10 T cell receptor beta chains below, sequenced in a study of shared clonotypes between healthy human individuals. Here immunoSEQ multiplex PCR was the method, and the copy in TCRdb shows in-frame clones only, minus some. The table includes some 2,400,000 clones, more than 90% detected once. The sample was naive CD4+ T cells sorted from blood. Indicated subset: CD45RA+ positively selected. The source is a man between 18 and 35 years old in good health.

The V and J genes are TRBV14 and TRBJ2-2; D gene uncertain. With 0 bases removed from V and 2 bases from J, the gap between germline ends came to 16 bases. This CDR3 region has 18 residues. Germline V lookup: CDR1 SGHDN, CDR2 FVKESK. CDR3 sequence reads: CASSQDVRWAFNTGELFF. CDR3 in DNA: TGTGCCAGCAGCCAAGACGTTCGTTGGGCATTTAACACCGGGGAGCTGTTTTTT.

The chain has TRBV2 and TRBJ1-5; no definite D call. V shed 1 base and J shed 2 bases, with 6 bases lying between them. Germline CDR1 reads SNHLY; CDR2 reads FYNNEI. There are 14 residues in the CDR3. The CDR3 bases are TGTGCCAGCAGTGAAGACCAGGGCAATCAGCCCCAGCATTTT. Its protein is CASSEDQGNQPQHF.

The gene calls are TRBV6-5 and TRBJ2-7; D not resolved. CDR3 length: 15 residues. Germline V gene data show CDR1 as MNHEY and CDR2 as SVGAGI. Trimming removed 0 bases from V and 0 bases from J, with 9 bases in between. CDR3 coding DNA: TGTGCCAGCAGTTACTCTCGTCCTAGCTCCTACGAGCAGTACTTC. This codes for CASSYSRPSSYEQYF.

About this clone itself: Other nucleotide sequences from this sample produce the same CDR3. The chain employs TRBV5-1 and TRBJ1-6; 8 positions agree with TRBD1. Germline values: CDR1 SGHRS, CDR2 YFSETQ. J lost 7 bases, V lost 4 bases, and 4 bases had no gene match. CDR3 length equals 14 residues. In nucleotides, the CDR3 is TGCGCCAGCAGCCTGGACAGGGCAAATTCACCCCTCCACTTT. Its protein is CASSLDRANSPLHF. The variable domain in full, completed from reference TRBV5-1 and TRBJ1-6, reads KAGVTQTPRYLIKTRGQQVTLSCSPISGHRSVSWYQQTPGQGLQFLFEYFSETQRNKGNFPGRFSGRQFSNSRSEMNVSTLELGDSALYLCASSLDRANSPLHFGNGTRLTVT.

V is TRBV10-2 and J is TRBJ2-2; 7 nucleotides agree with TRBD2. This CDR3 region has 16 residues. V shed 7 bases and J 3 bases; nucleotides not matched to a gene: 11. Germline CDR1 and CDR2: WSHSY and SAAADI. In DNA, the CDR3 is TGCGCCAGCAAAGATCCGGGACTACCCTACACCGGGGAGCTGTTTTTT. This sequence encodes CASKDPGLPYTGELFF.

The chain recombines TRBV6-6 with TRBJ1-4, with no clear D. The V end was cut by 4 bases, the J end by 0 bases, with 9 bases between. The CDR3 covers 15 residues. In germline, CDR1 is MNHNY, CDR2 SVGAGI (reference sequence). The CDR3 DNA is TGTGCCAGCAGTTTACGGGCCTCAACTAATGAAAAACTGTTTTTT. Its protein is CASSLRASTNEKLFF.

The chain links TRBV19 to TRBJ1-5, with D perhaps TRBD1 (5 bases). CDR3 length: 14 residues. CDR1 and CDR2 from the germline V gene are LNHDA and SQIVND (reference sequence). The V end lost 4 bases, the J end lost 2 bases, and 9 bases lay between the germline ends. The CDR3 nucleotides read TGTGCCAGTAGTACCAGGGACGGCAATCAGCCCCAGCATTTT. Translated, it gives CASSTRDGNQPQHF.

Here the CDR3 DNA reads TGTGCCATCACCCGGAGCGAAACCCCAGGCACTGAAGCTTTCTTT. This codes for CAITRSETPGTEAFF. This chain uses TRBV10-3 with TRBJ1-1; D gene uncertain. Trimming took off 7 bases at V and 4 bases at J, with 19 bases between the two ends. The V gene's germline CDR1 is ENHRY and CDR2 SYGVKD. The CDR3 sequence is 15 residues long.

V usage is TRBV10-3 and J usage is TRBJ2-7, with D perhaps TRBD2 (6 bases). The CDR3 has 14 amino acids. Germline lookup yields CDR1 ENHRY and CDR2 SYGVKD. V gave up 7 bases and J gave up 2 bases, with 15 bases separating them. The CDR3 loop reads CAITPGVPTYEQYF. CDR3 nucleotide sequence: TGTGCCATCACCCCGGGGGTCCCAACCTACGAGCAGTACTTC.

The V gene is TRBV30, the J gene TRBJ1-2; 9 positions agree with TRBD1. The CDR3 runs 12 residues. Trimming at V came to 5 bases and at J to 6 bases, leaving 4 bases not matched to a gene. The germline V gene has CDR1 GTSNPN and CDR2 SVGIG (reference sequence). This CDR3 is CAWGDRGDGYTF. The CDR3 coding sequence is TGTGCCTGGGGAGACAGGGGGGATGGCTACACCTTC.